Sequencing of this T cell receptor beta chain was carried out in a study of blood T cell repertoires in COVID-19. Germline V gene sequence: CDR1 MRHNA, CDR2 SNTAGT. Trimming stripped 0 bases from V and 2 bases from J, with 4 bases between. The CDR3 totals 13 residues. Participant reports of clinical history set cohort assignment. Sequenced by immunoSEQ multiplex PCR; TCRdb stores in-frame clones only, minus some. This repertoire shows 150,000 to 200,000 clones, around 82% found once; its top ten account for around 17%. The chain uses TRBV6-4 and TRBJ1-1, with D hard to call. The sequence derives from a woman aged 45-65 years with acute COVID-19. The sequenced material came from PBMCs or T cells enriched from blood (not recorded which). The CDR3 sequence is CASSDSGNTEAFF. In DNA form, the CDR3 reads TGTGCCAGCAGTGACTCGGGCAACACTGAAGCTTTCTTT.